The present entry profiles one TCR beta chain with its context. The source of the sample is a study of blood T cell repertoires in COVID-19. Study overall: Italy, Spain and the United States were the sources of the convalescent and acute COVID-19 samples. Nucleic acid was either cDNA or gDNA, and it came from T cells, B-cell-depleted T cells, or PBMCs.

The method was immunoSEQ multiplex PCR; TCRdb's version includes in-frame clones alone and lacks a portion of them. The sample includes 15,000 to 20,000 clones, roughly 89% of them seen just once. The specimen sequenced was peripheral blood. The clonotype was recovered from a human donor in a cohort sampled during active COVID-19.

CDR3 sequence: CASSSAGASAEAFF. The CDR3 DNA reads as TGTGCCAGCAGCTCAGCAGGGGCCTCGGCTGAAGCTTTCTTT. This chain joins TRBV7-9 and TRBJ1-1, with D perhaps matching TRBD1 (6 bases). This CDR3 is 14 amino acids long. Germline V gene lookup returns CDR1 SEHNR and CDR2 FQNEAQ (reference sequence). Trimming cost V 4 bases and J 6 bases, with 15 bases left between them.